This passage covers 24 T cell receptor beta chains from one sample sequenced in a study of post-analysis software for immune sequencing data. Antigens of these TCRs are unknown. Incorporated into the TCR beta cDNA libraries were unique molecular identifiers, which served to reduce PCR and sequencing biases. TCRdb reanalysed the PCR reads using MiXCR and keeps one entry per CDR3 protein. The table shows 700,000 to 800,000 distinct CDR3 sequences, with less than 35% occurring only once. Study-level points and caveats: Roughly five TRBV segments appeared more often in patients than in controls, and TRBV5-6, TRBV5-1 and TRBV20-1 were among these.

The sample comprised blood. These receptors all come from a girl between 10 and 17 years old with multiple sclerosis.

This rearrangement joins TRBV9 to TRBJ2-1; 10 bases agree with TRBD2. Germline V gene sequence: CDR1 SGDLS, CDR2 YYNGEE. This CDR3 is 15 amino acids long. The J segment lost 4 bases and the V segment lost 0 bases, leaving 1 base of the junction unmatched. CDR3 DNA sequence: TGTGCCAGCAGCGTAGTAGCGGGAGGATACAATGAGCAGTTCTTC. Translation gives CASSVVAGGYNEQFF. Full variable domain (remainder filled in from reference TRBV9 and TRBJ2-1): DSGVTQTPKHLITATGQRVTLRCSPRSGDLSVYWYQQSLDQGLQFLIQYYNGEERAKGNILERFSAQQFPDLHSELNLSSLELGDSALYFCASSVVAGGYNEQFFGPGTRLTVL.

This clonotype was observed a few times. The rearrangement links TRBV11-2 to TRBJ2-5, with a possible D match to TRBD2 (6 bases). Germline V gene sequence: CDR1 SGHAT, CDR2 FQNNGV. The CDR3 sequence is 15 residues long. Trimming took off 5 bases at V and 1 base at J, with 14 bases between the two ends. The CDR3 loop reads CASSRYYSGQETQYF. For the CDR3, the DNA is TGTGCCAGCAGCAGATACTATAGCGGCCAAGAGACCCAGTACTTC.

This rearrangement joins TRBV28 to TRBJ2-1; 14 bases map to TRBD2. The CDR3 totals 16 residues. CDR1 MDHEN and CDR2 SYDVKM come from the germline V gene. V shed 4 bases, J shed 9 bases, and the junction held 8 bases outside the gene matches. Written as DNA, the CDR3 is TGTGCCAGCAGTTCAACGGGACTAGCGGGAGAGTTTGAGCAGTTCTTC. It yields the protein CASSSTGLAGEFEQFF.

This chain connects TRBV5-5 to TRBJ2-3; the match to TRBD1 covers 8 bases. The trim removed 5 bases at V and 4 bases at J, leaving 9 bases unmatched. This CDR3 region has 15 residues. Germline lookup yields CDR1 SGHKS and CDR2 YYEKEE (reference sequence). CDR3 in DNA: TGTGCCAGCAGTCCTTTACCGGGACAGGCAGATACGCAGTATTTT. This codes for CASSPLPGQADTQYF.

The table lists this clonotype with a few counts. The genes are TRBV28 and TRBJ1-5, with D maybe TRBD1 (6 bases). V lost 5 bases to trimming and J lost 1 base, with 18 bases between them. This CDR3 contains 17 residues. Per the germline V gene, CDR1 is MDHEN and CDR2 is SYDVKM. CDR3 nucleotides: TGTGCCAGCAGTGTAGGACAGTGGGGTATGAGCAATCAGCCCCAGCATTTT. This encodes CASSVGQWGMSNQPQHF.

This chain joins TRBV28 and TRBJ2-1, with a possible D match to TRBD2 (6 bases). The CDR3 length is 14 residues. Trimming removed 5 bases from V and 5 bases from J, with 13 bases in between. In germline, CDR1 is MDHEN, CDR2 SYDVKM. The CDR3 sequence: CASSPGLVHNEQFF. CDR3 in DNA: TGTGCCAGCAGTCCGGGACTGGTACACAATGAGCAGTTCTTC.

This clonotype has just a few counts. Written as DNA, the CDR3 is TGCGCCAGCAGTAGGACGGAGGGGTATGGCTACACCTTC. Protein product: CASSRTEGYGYTF. The J gene is TRBJ1-2, the V gene TRBV5-1, with D possibly TRBD1 on 5 matching bases. V was trimmed by 5 bases and J by 5 bases, leaving 13 bases between them. Germline V gene data show CDR1 as SGHRS and CDR2 as YFSETQ. The CDR3 loop spans 13 amino acids.

This clonotype was observed a handful of times. V usage is TRBV27 and J usage is TRBJ2-7; the D is unclear. Per germline, CDR1 MNHEY and CDR2 SMNVEV (reference sequence). CDR3 length: 16 residues. V was shortened by 8 bases and J by 3 bases, with 23 bases between the two germline ends. Here the CDR3 reads CASANRLGRTVYEQYF. The CDR3 DNA follows: TGTGCCAGCGCCAATCGTCTCGGGCGGACGGTCTACGAGCAGTACTTC.

V is TRBV3-1 and J is TRBJ2-1, with a weak D call TRBD1 (5 bases). The germline V gene has CDR1 LGHDT and CDR2 YNNKEL (reference sequence). The CDR3 covers 12 residues. V was pared by 4 bases and J by 12 bases, with 13 bases between. CDR3 region: CASSPQGAGQFF. CDR3 bases: TGTGCCAGCAGCCCCCAGGGTGCTGGGCAGTTCTTC.

This chain uses TRBV18 with TRBJ1-2; perhaps TRBD1 as D (6 bases). The germline V and J ends were trimmed by 5 bases and 0 bases, with 13 bases remaining between them. The CDR3 is 15 residues long. CDR1 is KGHSH and CDR2 is LQKENI in the germline V gene. The CDR3 region is CASSSTRQANYGYTF. CDR3 sequence (DNA): TGTGCCAGCTCATCAACTAGACAGGCTAACTATGGCTACACCTTC.

This chain connects TRBV7-9 to TRBJ2-3; D unresolved. The V end was cut by 5 bases, the J end by 4 bases, with 10 bases between. CDR1 and CDR2 from the germline V gene are SEHNR and FQNEAQ (reference sequence). The CDR3 is 13 amino acids. The DNA for the CDR3 is TGTGCCAGCAGCCCCAAAGGGCCAGATACGCAGTATTTT. Its translation is CASSPKGPDTQYF.

In the case of this clonotype: The germline gene is not matched at one end of the junction; a read error may be the cause. V usage is TRBV18 and J usage is TRBJ1-2, with a possible D match to TRBD1 (5 bases). CDR1 KGHSH and CDR2 LQKENI come from the germline V gene. The CDR3 is 13 residues long. DNA of the CDR3: TGTGCCAGCTCACCAGGGGCTAACTATGGCCACACCTTC. Its translation is CASSPGANYGHTF.

This chain connects TRBV20-1 to TRBJ2-1; TRBD1 agrees at 10 bases. This CDR3 is 17 amino acids long. Germline assignment: CDR1 DFQATT and CDR2 SNEGSKA (reference sequence). The V segment lost 8 bases and the J segment 3 bases; nucleotides outside the gene matches: 16. This CDR3 reads CSTIGTGVRGSYNEQFF. CDR3 coding DNA: TGCAGTACCATTGGGACAGGGGTTCGAGGGAGCTACAATGAGCAGTTCTTC.

This clonotype turned up a few times. The V call is TRBV5-6, the J call TRBJ2-5, with TRBD1 as a possible D gene (6 bases). The length of the CDR3 is 14 residues. Trimming removed 2 bases at V and 4 bases at J, with 12 bases between. The germline V gene encodes CDR1 SGHDT and CDR2 YYEEEE. As DNA, the CDR3 is TGTGCCAGCAGCTTCGGGTCCAGGGGAGAGACCCAGTACTTC. Its translation: CASSFGSRGETQYF. Supplemented by reference TRBV5-6 and TRBJ2-5, the full variable domain reads DAGVTQSPTHLIKTRGQQVTLRCSPKSGHDTVSWYQQALGQGPQFIFQYYEEEERQRGNFPDRFSGHQFPNYSSELNVNALLLGDSALYLCASSFGSRGETQYFGPGTRLLVL.

The sample holds one count of this clonotype. The limits of the CDR3 on the DNA are not certain, so only TCRdb's listed CDR3 is given. V gene TRBV6-5 combines with J gene TRBJ1-5. Termini included, the CDR3 measures 15 amino acids. Germline V lookup: CDR1 MNHEY, CDR2 SVGAGI. The CDR3 sequence is CASSRSTSGNQPQHF.

The V and J genes are TRBV10-3 and TRBJ1-1, with 7 bases aligning to TRBD1. The CDR3 covers 15 residues. V was clipped by 2 bases and J by 3 bases; unmatched bases: 6. CDR1 ENHRY and CDR2 SYGVKD come from the germline V gene. This CDR3 is CAISEGRGMDTEAFF. The CDR3 region has the DNA TGTGCCATCAGTGAGGGCAGGGGGATGGACACTGAAGCTTTCTTT.

The genes are TRBV4-3 and TRBJ2-7; 10 nucleotides line up with TRBD1. CDR3 length: 16 amino acids. J gave up 4 bases and V 0 bases, and 6 bases lay outside the gene matches. CDR1 LGHNA and CDR2 YSLEER come from the germline V gene. The DNA for the CDR3 is TGCGCCAGCAGCCAAGACCGGGGACAGGGGCGATACGAGCAGTACTTC. This codes for CASSQDRGQGRYEQYF.

V and J are TRBV29-1 and TRBJ1-2; unclear D gene. This CDR3 region has 12 residues. The ends were cut back, 4 bases at V and 1 base at J, with 7 bases in the middle. Germline V gives CDR1 SQVTM, CDR2 ANQGSEA. The CDR3, as DNA: TGCAGCGTTGGAGGGTTTAACTATGGCTACACCTTC. As protein: CSVGGFNYGYTF.

This chain links TRBV7-2 with TRBJ1-5; no reliable D call. This CDR3 comprises 15 residues. Trimming took off 1 base at V and 0 bases at J, with 7 bases between the two ends. CDR1 and CDR2 from the germline V gene are SGHTA and FQGNSA. The CDR3 here is CASSLGQVSNQPQHF. CDR3 sequence (DNA): TGTGCCAGCAGCTTAGGGCAGGTTAGCAATCAGCCCCAGCATTTT.

The V gene is TRBV6-1, the J gene TRBJ1-2, with D hard to call. CDR1 is MNHNS, CDR2 SASEGT, per germline. The CDR3 runs 14 residues. V lost 0 bases to trimming and J lost 4 bases, with 9 bases between them. CDR3 sequence: CASSEAHGGYGYTF. In nucleotides, the CDR3 is TGTGCCAGCAGTGAAGCACACGGCGGCTATGGCTACACCTTC.

The rearrangement uses TRBV7-9 and TRBJ2-5; no reliable D call. The CDR3 has 12 amino acids. Between the trimmed V and J ends, which lost 5 bases and 5 bases, there was a span of 9 bases. Germline V gives CDR1 SEHNR, CDR2 FQNEAQ (reference sequence). This chain's CDR3 is CASSVMGETQYF. The CDR3 nucleotides read TGTGCCAGCAGCGTCATGGGGGAGACCCAGTACTTC.

V is TRBV24-1 and J is TRBJ2-1, with 8 bases fitting TRBD2. J lost 4 bases, V lost 2 bases, and 6 bases had no gene match. This CDR3 is 16 amino acids long. Per germline, CDR1 KGHDR and CDR2 SFDVKD. The CDR3, as DNA: TGTGCCACCAGTGATTCCCTTAGCGGGGCTTACAATGAGCAGTTCTTC. Translation gives CATSDSLSGAYNEQFF.

For the CDR3, the DNA is TGTGCCAGCAGTTACTTCCAGGGGGTAGCAACTAATGAAAAACTGTTTTTT. The encoded protein is CASSYFQGVATNEKLFF. The chain recombines TRBV6-6 with TRBJ1-4, with TRBD1 matching 7 bases. The CDR3 is 17 amino acids. The V segment lost 1 base and the J segment 0 bases; nucleotides outside the gene matches: 5. Germline V gives CDR1 MNHNY, CDR2 SVGAGI (reference sequence).

J is TRBJ1-1 and V is TRBV6-1; the match to TRBD1 covers 9 bases. The CDR3 totals 17 residues. V lost 2 bases and J lost 5; bases outside the gene matches: 12. The germline CDR1 and CDR2 sequences are MNHNS and SASEGT. CDR3 loop: CASSEPGSGQGRTEAFF. The CDR3 DNA follows: TGTGCCAGCAGTGAACCCGGGTCTGGACAGGGGAGAACTGAAGCTTTCTTT.